The clone carrying this T cell receptor beta chain was recorded only once. Repertoires were generated with immunoSEQ multiplex PCR, while TCRdb's copy carries only in-frame clones and drops some. The table includes around 140,000 clones, 91% detected once. The data were obtained in a study of T cell responses to AZD1222 COVID-19 vaccine. This TCR was recovered from an adult who received the AZD1222 COVID-19 vaccine. The sample in question was peripheral blood, obtained 28 days after the second AZD1222 dose.

CDR3 nucleotide sequence: TGTGCCAGCTCACCCTTACCGGACAGAACTGAAGCTTTCTTT. Protein sequence: CASSPLPDRTEAFF. This chain uses TRBV18 with TRBJ1-1, with D perhaps matching TRBD1 (6 bases). CDR1 is KGHSH, CDR2 LQKENI, per germline. V was pared by 3 bases and J by 5 bases, with 13 bases between. The CDR3 extends over 14 amino acids. Full variable domain (missing parts from reference TRBV18 and TRBJ1-1): NAGVMQNPRHLVRRRGQEARLRCSPMKGHSHVYWYRQLPEEGLKFMVYLQKENIIDESGMPKERFSAEFPKEGPSILRIQQVVRGDSAAYFCASSPLPDRTEAFFGQGTRLTVV.